The present TCR beta chain was sequenced within a study of T cells expressing NK-cell markers. Study-level findings and limits: The CD3+CD56-NKG2C+ fraction was also led by these clonotypes in a few donors.

With regard to this clonotype: Its antigen is unknown.

The CDR3 sequence is 17 residues long. TCRdb re-called the 5' RACE reads; every CDR3 protein appears as one record, without DNA. Its table lists a few hundred thousand distinct CDR3 sequences. The sequenced sample consisted of blood T cells: a sorted CD56 or NKG2C T cell subset, CD4+ or CD8+ T cells, or bulk PBMC T cells (not recorded which). This chain connects TRBV12-3 or TRBV12-4 to TRBJ1-5; TCRdb names TRBD1, which stays unverified in the absence of DNA. The sequence was obtained from a man aged 18 to 69 in good health. The CDR3: CASSLEGRGPSNQPQHF.